The 28 T cell receptor beta chains below were found in one sample sequenced in a study of CD8+ T cells in alopecia areata. RNA, once extracted, was reverse transcribed into cDNA for use as the sequencing template. Some clones are missing from TCRdb's copy, which holds only in-frame ones; the method was immunoSEQ multiplex PCR. The data contain some 190,000 clones, approximately 49% of them singletons. Indicated treatment: oral pan-JAK inhibitor, 5-10 mg twice daily. Sequenced material: CD8+ T cells sorted from blood, taken at week 52, from a patient treated with tofacitinib. These receptors originate from a human donor with alopecia areata.

The V gene is TRBV10-3, the J gene TRBJ1-6; 7 bases are a match to TRBD1. Trimming removed 6 bases from V and 5 bases from J; junction bases left unmatched: 4. Germline CDR1 ENHRY, CDR2 SYGVKD. CDR3 size: 14 residues. The CDR3 is CAIRRQGDNSPLHF. DNA for the CDR3: TGTGCCATCAGACGACAGGGAGATAATTCACCCCTCCACTTT.

CDR3 bases: TGTGCCAGCAGTTACTCACTCGGGACAAAGCGATACGAGCAGTACTTC. Amino acid sequence: CASSYSLGTKRYEQYF. V is TRBV6-6 and J is TRBJ2-7, with D possibly TRBD1 on 6 matching bases. Looked up from germline, CDR1 is MNHNY and CDR2 is SVGAGI (reference sequence). The CDR3 length is 16 residues. The V end was cut by 0 bases, the J end by 4 bases, with 16 bases between.

This clone was observed a few times. The chain combines TRBV9 with TRBJ1-3, with no clear D. Between the trimmed V and J ends, which lost 2 bases and 1 base, there was a span of 10 bases. Germline CDR1 SGDLS, CDR2 YYNGEE. The CDR3 contains 15 residues. CDR3 amino acids: CASSVGEGSGNTIYF. Written as DNA, the CDR3 is TGTGCCAGCAGCGTTGGGGAGGGTTCTGGAAACACCATATATTTT.

The chain carries TRBV13 and TRBJ1-1, with unresolved D. This CDR3 has 13 amino acids. Germline CDR1 reads PRHDT; CDR2 reads FYEKMQ (reference sequence). The V and J ends lost 0 bases and 2 bases respectively, with 4 bases between them. The CDR3 loop reads CASSLGSNTEAFF. The CDR3 DNA reads TGTGCCAGCAGCTTAGGCAGTAACACTGAAGCTTTCTTT.

This chain uses TRBV6-6 with TRBJ1-2; no reliable D call. The CDR3 is 12 amino acids. CDR1 and CDR2 (germline): MNHNY, SVGAGI (reference sequence). Trimming left V 10 bases short and J 8 bases short, with 17 bases between. CDR3 sequence (DNA): TGTGCCACTCTACCGGGAGCTCTCGGCTACACCTTC. Residues: CATLPGALGYTF.

A few counts support this clone. This chain uses TRBV13 with TRBJ2-2; 9 bases are shared with TRBD1. The V gene end was trimmed by 8 bases and the J gene end by 5 bases; junction bases not matched to a gene: 9. The CDR3 contains 15 residues. Germline CDR1 reads PRHDT; CDR2 reads FYEKMQ (reference sequence). The CDR3 loop reads CASASGTGLTGELFF. CDR3 nucleotides: TGTGCCAGCGCGTCCGGGACAGGGCTAACCGGGGAGCTGTTTTTT.

The chain carries TRBV30 and TRBJ2-2; D not resolved. The V end was cut by 1 base, the J end by 6 bases, with 3 bases between. Germline V gene lookup returns CDR1 GTSNPN and CDR2 SVGIG (reference sequence). This CDR3 has 11 residues. The CDR3 region is CAWSAAGELFF. The CDR3 DNA reads as TGTGCCTGGAGTGCCGCCGGGGAGCTGTTTTTT.

This clone was seen only a few times. The chain employs TRBV5-1 and TRBJ2-1; no firm D call. The CDR3 sequence is 13 residues long. CDR1 and CDR2 from the germline V gene are SGHRS and YFSETQ. The V end lost 0 bases, the J end lost 9 bases, and 10 bases lay between the germline ends. The CDR3 spells CASSLGGASEQFF. DNA for the CDR3: TGCGCCAGCAGCTTGGGCGGCGCTAGTGAGCAGTTCTTC.

CDR3 nucleotides: TGTGCCAGCGGTCAGGATACCTACGAGCAGTACTTC. The encoded protein is CASGQDTYEQYF. The rearrangement uses TRBV5-6 and TRBJ2-7; D call uncertain. Between the trimmed V and J ends, which lost 7 bases and 2 bases, there was a span of 10 bases. Germline CDR1 is SGHDT and CDR2 is YYEEEE. This CDR3 is 12 amino acids long.

Only one count was recorded for this clone. V gene TRBV4-1 combines with J gene TRBJ2-2; D perhaps matches TRBD1 (5 bases). CDR3 length: 14 amino acids. Germline lookup yields CDR1 MGHRA and CDR2 YSYEKL. V was pared by 6 bases and J by 1 base, with 9 bases between. The CDR3 is CASRSTENTGELFF. The DNA of the CDR3 is TGCGCCAGCAGGTCGACAGAGAACACCGGGGAGCTGTTTTTT.

This clone was picked up one time. This chain joins TRBV4-2 and TRBJ1-2; D call uncertain. Trimming pared 3 bases from V and 4 bases from J, leaving 15 bases between. The CDR3 spans 15 residues. Germline CDR1 reads LGHNA; CDR2 reads YNFKEQ. CDR3 bases: TGTGCCAGCAGCCAGAAAAATTTGGGGAGCTATGGCTACACCTTC. The encoded protein is CASSQKNLGSYGYTF.

This clone was seen only a few times. The chain joins TRBV10-1 to TRBJ1-4, with 7 positions matching TRBD1. The germline CDR1 and CDR2 sequences are WNHNN and SYGVQD (reference sequence). This CDR3 contains 13 residues. V lost 9 bases to trimming and J lost 8 bases; unmatched junction nucleotides: 9. The CDR3 spells CASSTGLEEKLFF. The CDR3 region has the DNA TGCGCCAGTTCGACAGGGTTAGAAGAAAAACTGTTTTTT.

The V call is TRBV29-1, the J call TRBJ2-7, with D maybe TRBD2 (7 bases). The V end was cut by 4 bases, the J end by 6 bases, with 22 bases between. The CDR3 sequence is 15 residues long. CDR1 and CDR2 (germline): SQVTM, ANQGSEA. CDR3 sequence reads: CSVVVPTRGLAEQYF. CDR3 in DNA: TGCAGCGTTGTGGTTCCGACGCGGGGGCTTGCCGAGCAGTACTTC.

This clone has more than one count but fewer than ten. The chain carries TRBV6-5 and TRBJ2-7; D call uncertain. V lost 2 bases and J lost 5, with 13 bases in between. The CDR3 consists of 14 residues. Germline V gene data show CDR1 as MNHEY and CDR2 as SVGAGI. The CDR3 sequence: CASSYVAGENEQYF. CDR3 DNA sequence: TGTGCCAGCAGTTACGTGGCAGGTGAAAACGAGCAGTACTTC.

This chain connects TRBV7-8 to TRBJ1-1; D not certain. With 6 bases removed from V and 0 bases from J, the gap between germline ends came to 11 bases. In germline, CDR1 is SGHVS, CDR2 FQNEAQ. CDR3 size: 14 residues. Written as DNA, the CDR3 is TGTGCCAGCAGACCAGGACGGATGAACACTGAAGCTTTCTTT. Translation: CASRPGRMNTEAFF.

The chain is built from TRBV7-3 and TRBJ2-3; D perhaps matches TRBD2 (6 bases). CDR3 length equals 14 residues. Between the trimmed V and J ends, which lost 4 bases and 4 bases, there was a span of 12 bases. Germline CDR1 reads SGHTA; CDR2 reads FQGTGA. Here the CDR3 reads CASSSIGGADTQYF. DNA of the CDR3: TGTGCCAGCAGCTCCATCGGAGGGGCAGATACGCAGTATTTT.

This clone was observed a handful of times. The rearrangement links TRBV10-3 to TRBJ2-5; perhaps TRBD2 as D (6 bases). V lost 10 bases and J 5 bases, leaving 14 bases between the germline ends. Germline-derived CDR1 and CDR2 are ENHRY and SYGVKD. The CDR3 totals 12 residues. The CDR3 region has the DNA TGTGCCACCTGGGAGGAGTGGGAGACCCAGTACTTC. Protein sequence: CATWEEWETQYF.

This clone has a handful of counts. The chain combines TRBV19 with TRBJ2-7; tentative D call: TRBD2 (6 bases). V lost 6 bases and J 4 bases, leaving 19 bases between the germline ends. The V gene's germline CDR1 is LNHDA and CDR2 SQIVND (reference sequence). The CDR3 covers 15 residues. DNA for the CDR3: TGTGCCAGTAGCGCCGGACTAAACGTTGGGTACGAGCAGTACTTC. It codes for CASSAGLNVGYEQYF.

The J gene is TRBJ2-7, the V gene TRBV6-5; D may be TRBD1 or TRBD2 (5 bases each). This CDR3 is built from 12 residues. Trimming shortened V by 6 bases and J by 6 bases, and 12 bases separated the two germline ends. CDR1 is MNHEY and CDR2 is SVGAGI in the germline V gene. The CDR3, as DNA: TGTGCCAGCAGCCAGGGACCCCTCGAGCAGTACTTC. This gives the protein CASSQGPLEQYF.

This chain connects TRBV2 to TRBJ1-6, with D maybe TRBD1 (6 bases). The CDR3 loop spans 16 amino acids. The V end was cut by 6 bases, the J end by 6 bases, with 18 bases between. Germline V gives CDR1 SNHLY, CDR2 FYNNEI. DNA of the CDR3: TGTGCCAGCAGCCCCGGGGGGGCCACTTTTAATTCACCCCTCCACTTT. Amino acids: CASSPGGATFNSPLHF. The whole variable domain, filled in from reference TRBV2 and TRBJ1-6, reads EPEVTQTPSHQVTQMGQEVILRCVPISNHLYFYWYRQILGQKVEFLVSFYNNEISEKSEIFDDQFSVERPDGSNFTLKIRSTKLEDSAMYFCASSPGGATFNSPLHFGNGTRLTVT.

CDR3 nucleotide sequence: TGCGCCAGCAGCTTGACCGACAGGGAGAACACTGAAGCTTTCTTT. It encodes CASSLTDRENTEAFF. V usage is TRBV5-1 and J usage is TRBJ1-1; 7 bases align to TRBD1. CDR1 is SGHRS and CDR2 is YFSETQ in the germline V gene. The ends lost 1 base at V and 1 base at J; junction bases unmatched: 4. The CDR3 loop spans 15 amino acids.

The V gene is TRBV7-9, the J gene TRBJ1-6, with unresolved D. V lost 4 bases and J lost 11, with 9 bases in between. The length of the CDR3 is 12 residues. The V gene's germline CDR1 is SEHNR and CDR2 FQNEAQ (reference sequence). The CDR3 spells CASSYGGPPLHF. In DNA form, the CDR3 reads TGTGCCAGCAGCTACGGAGGCCCACCCCTCCACTTT.

The J gene is TRBJ2-2, the V gene TRBV6-5, with a tentative D call TRBD1 (5 bases). The CDR3 is 13 residues long. V was trimmed by 7 bases and J by 5 bases, leaving 11 bases between them. Germline CDR1 and CDR2: MNHEY and SVGAGI. The CDR3 bases are TGTGCCAGCACTCTACAGGATACCGGGGAGCTGTTTTTT. It translates to CASTLQDTGELFF.

The chain carries TRBV7-9 and TRBJ1-2; D may be TRBD1 (6 bases). CDR3 length equals 15 residues. Trimming stripped 1 base from V and 7 bases from J, with 16 bases between. The V gene's germline CDR1 is SEHNR and CDR2 FQNEAQ (reference sequence). CDR3 region: CASSLDTGARRGYTF. The CDR3 bases are TGTGCCAGCAGCTTAGATACGGGGGCCCGGCGTGGCTACACCTTC.

For the CDR3, the DNA is TGTGCCAGCAGTGAATGGTTCAATGAGCAGTTCTTC. Translating gives CASSEWFNEQFF. V gene TRBV25-1 combines with J gene TRBJ2-1, with no clear D. V was trimmed by 1 base and J by 6 bases, leaving 4 bases between them. The CDR3 totals 12 residues. CDR1 is MGHDK and CDR2 is SYGVNS in the germline V gene.

This clone appeared a few times. The chain combines TRBV29-1 with TRBJ2-2; 8 bases align to TRBD1. V shed 7 bases, J shed 3 bases, and the junction held 10 bases outside the gene matches. Per germline, CDR1 SQVTM and CDR2 ANQGSEA. The CDR3 consists of 15 residues. The CDR3, as DNA: TGCAGCGCGAACACCGGGACAGGCCACACCGGGGAGCTGTTTTTT. Protein product: CSANTGTGHTGELFF.

This chain connects TRBV15 to TRBJ1-1, with TRBD1 as a possible D gene (6 bases). The V end lost 1 base, the J end lost 4 bases, and 13 bases lay between the germline ends. CDR1 and CDR2 (germline): LNHNV, YYDKDF (reference sequence). The CDR3 consists of 15 residues. The CDR3 DNA follows: TGTGCCACCAGCAGAGTCGGGGGCGAGGGCACTGAAGCTTTCTTT. Translation: CATSRVGGEGTEAFF.

V usage is TRBV6-6 and J usage is TRBJ2-3, with D possibly matching TRBD1 (5 bases). Germline values: CDR1 MNHNY, CDR2 SVGAGI (reference sequence). The ends were cut back, 4 bases at V and 0 bases at J, with 14 bases in the middle. This CDR3 contains 16 residues. The CDR3 spells CASSWSTEISTDTQYF. As DNA, the CDR3 is TGTGCCAGCAGTTGGTCGACAGAGATTAGCACAGATACGCAGTATTTT.